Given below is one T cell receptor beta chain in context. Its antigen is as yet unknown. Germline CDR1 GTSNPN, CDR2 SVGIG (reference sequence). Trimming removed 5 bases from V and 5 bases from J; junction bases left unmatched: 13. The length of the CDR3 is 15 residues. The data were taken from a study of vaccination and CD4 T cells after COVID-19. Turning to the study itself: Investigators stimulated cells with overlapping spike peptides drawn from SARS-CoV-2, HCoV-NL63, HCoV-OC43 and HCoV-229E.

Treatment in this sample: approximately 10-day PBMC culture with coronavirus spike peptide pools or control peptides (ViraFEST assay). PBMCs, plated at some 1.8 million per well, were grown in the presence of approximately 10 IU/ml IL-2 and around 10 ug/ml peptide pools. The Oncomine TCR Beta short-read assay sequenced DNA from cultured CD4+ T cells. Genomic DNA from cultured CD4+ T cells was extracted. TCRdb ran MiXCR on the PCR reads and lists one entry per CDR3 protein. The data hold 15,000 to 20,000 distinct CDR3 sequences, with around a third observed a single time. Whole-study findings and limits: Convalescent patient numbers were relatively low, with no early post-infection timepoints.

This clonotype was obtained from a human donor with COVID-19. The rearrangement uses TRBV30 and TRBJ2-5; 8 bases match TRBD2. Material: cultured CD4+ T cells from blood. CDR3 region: CAWQIHRGGLETQYF. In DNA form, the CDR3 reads TGTGCCTGGCAGATTCATCGGGGGGGCCTGGAGACCCAGTACTTC.